This T cell receptor (beta chain) was profiled in a study of cytomegalovirus exposure and HLA in healthy donors (dated by TCRdb to about 2017). Broadly, across the study: An earlier analysis of some 600 of the donors reported 276 Gb of sequence data and 95 million to 120 million unique TCR beta sequences obtained from around 190 million T cells. An early release covering 500 to 750 HLA-typed donors comprised about 290 gigabases of sequencing data and approximately 85 million unique TCR sequences. The genetic ancestry cluster associated with self-reported Caucasian donors included approximately 85% of the roughly 400 genotyped donors. The study was designed to test whether signatures of past pathogen exposure could be identified by cataloging public T cell receptors. Using immunosequencing, the study profiled T cell repertoires from 500 to 800 subjects and related those repertoires to cytomegalovirus serostatus. A separate validation cohort of approximately 130 different subjects was used in addition to the roughly 620-subject first cohort. High-throughput TCR immunosequencing, statistical association of individual TCRs with disease status, and machine learning were combined to predict cytomegalovirus infection status. In a later analysis, previously published TCR beta repertoires from more than 500 donors were re-analyzed and high-resolution HLA genotyping was added so that TCR occurrence patterns could be studied. The later analysis used no new phenotypic data to find candidate immune exposures, relying instead on TCR beta sequences and their occurrence across donors. An earlier analysis of 587 of the donors used high-throughput TCR beta sequencing to judge whether each TCR beta V gene segment behaved as functional or pseudogenic. Alongside the repertoire data, information on donor age, sex, ethnicity and CMV serostatus was compiled. In a later genetic analysis, genome-wide SNP genotypes for about three fifths of the roughly 670 donors were used, and that subset was treated as a discovery cohort. Every repertoire in the discovery cohort had been generated on one and the same sequencing platform. HLA typing included class I and class II loci at four-digit resolution. Typing coverage differed by locus: A, B, C, DRB1 and DQB1 were typed in roughly 620-630 donors, DQA1 in 500 to 550, DPA1 in over 600, and DPB1 in just under 480. Because of strong linkage in the cohort, roughly five DR-DQ haplotypes were treated as single units for association and clustering. Among under 450 genotyped donors of the cohort, an average of around 240,000 unique TCR beta nucleotide sequences were sequenced per donor, around 20% of them non-productive. The study at large found these results: Compared with equally common non-associated chains, HLA-associated TCR beta chains in a later analysis were more clonally expanded and had lower generation probabilities. CMV serostatus was the only immune exposure information available for the cohort. A later analysis found that most CMV-associated TCR beta chains appeared HLA-restricted, with HLA associations seemingly driven largely by CMV exposure. Because counts were too low, about 18 rarely observed V segments, including chromosome 9 orphons, were excluded from the earlier analysis of 587 of the donors. Some IMGT-functional V segments, including TRBV6-2 and TRBV6-3, could not be distinguished by the 87-base-pair reads and were therefore excluded. An earlier analysis of approximately 540 of the donors showed that most TCR beta V segments appeared in productive rearrangements either about 87% or about 30% of the time, which broadly matched IMGT annotations. When HLA alleles, especially DR and DQ, strongly co-occurred, attributing TCR associations to individual alleles was difficult. In vitro tests confirmed that a few of the cytomegalovirus-associated TCR beta chains recognize cytomegalovirus antigens. A later genetic analysis reported fewer N-insertions in productive TCRs among donors in an Asian-associated ancestry cluster than the approximately 700-donor mean. A later analysis reported that several top co-occurrence clusters appeared linked to parvovirus B19, influenza, CMV and Epstein-Barr virus. Across donors, most TCR sequences were observed very rarely, whereas some public TCRs were present in many individuals. A further reported finding was that TCR beta sequences accurately predicted the HLA-A and HLA-B alleles for most subjects in the first cohort. In a later analysis, over 15,000 TCR beta sequences were associated with specific HLA alleles at a false discovery rate of 0.05. Only TCR beta chains were sequenced in this cohort, and the absence of alpha or paired-chain data limited detectable features. The presence/absence analyses assumed that sequencing depth was roughly uniform across donors, and that assumption may not be true. A later genetic analysis associated a missense DCLRE1C variant with V-gene and J-gene trimming of TCR beta chains, and an independent cohort replicated the association. A cluster of highly shared sequence variants was judged likely to be a technical artifact of the sequencing pipeline. HLA typing was unavailable for some donors at each locus, so association tests used only the typed subset. Linkage disequilibrium might explain the correlated functional status among segregating V segments, but an unknown experimental factor could not be excluded. In both the original and validation cohorts, the classifier was reported to diagnose cytomegalovirus status with high specificity and sensitivity. In a later analysis, TCR association rates were found to vary across HLA loci, with the most associated TCRs seen for DRB1 alleles and the fewest for HLA-C alleles. In the study, approximately 150 TCR beta chains were listed as associated with cytomegalovirus. The authors suggested that the approach could potentially be extended to other disease states and immunological phenotypes.

Libraries were constructed by the immunoSEQ multiplex PCR assay. A mixture of 60 forward primers for TCR Vbeta segments and 13 reverse primers for TCR Jbeta segments was used in the multiplex PCR. The CDR3 region of rearranged TCR beta genes was amplified from genomic DNA by a multiplex PCR assay. Amplified TCR beta libraries were sequenced as 87-base-pair reads on the Illumina HiSeq System. As for the original processing: A later analysis tallied 75 million to 85 million unique TCR beta chains across the 666 repertoires, and about 10 million of those chains were shared by two or more donors. Raw reads were error-corrected and collapsed into unique sequences with a nearest-neighbor algorithm that merged closely related sequences to remove PCR and sequencing errors. Alignment of CDR3 sequences to IMGT reference sequences was used to assign V, D and J gene segments. For a sequence to be retained, at least a six-nucleotide match to both a V gene segment and a J gene segment was required. A rearrangement was called productive if the CDR3 had no stop codons and remained in frame with V and J, and every other rearrangement was called non-productive. CDR3 was defined by IMGT convention, running from the second conserved V-encoded cysteine to the conserved J-encoded phenylalanine. The earlier analysis of 550 to 650 of the donors excluded any sequence lacking an unambiguous match to a single V gene segment. In an earlier analysis of 450 to 700 of the donors, V segments were called functional above 56.7% productive rearrangements and were called segregating when the between-donor standard deviation exceeded 5%. A statistical classification framework was built for diagnosing cytomegalovirus status from the catalog of TCR beta chain sequences. A later analysis assigned V and J genes by comparing TCR nucleotide sequences with IMGT/GENE-DB human TR gene sequences. A later analysis assigned CDR3 sequences and most-parsimonious VDJ recombination scenarios with the TCRdist pipeline. In a later analysis, each TCR beta chain was defined by its CDR3 amino acid sequence together with its V-gene family, and reads lacking a unique V-gene family were excluded. As a way to deal with suspected cross-contamination and a sequencing artifact, a later analysis dropped 500 to 700 nucleotide sequences that were highly shared and had low generation probability. In a later analysis, a clonal expansion index was calculated for each public chain from normalized within-repertoire ranks of inferred template counts. A later analysis computed generation probabilities with a VDJ recombination model fitted to out-of-frame rearrangements, and checked the results against IGoR. A later analysis scored TCR-TCR, TCR-HLA and TCR-CMV co-occurrence with hypergeometric tests, applying a repertoire-size bias correction to TCR pairs. False discovery rates were estimated in a later analysis by permuting HLA or CMV assignments 20 times. In a later analysis, co-occurring TCRs were grouped with DBSCAN, and TCRdist sequence similarity was added when clustering was performed within HLA-allele-positive subsets. For co-occurrence clustering, repertoires with fewer than 30,000 or more than 120,000 public chains were excluded, along with a handful of repertoires with anomalous nucleotide sharing. In TCRdb, the immuneACCESS table is reduced to in-frame sequences with V and J assigned. These tables do not hold every clone; where another copy was compared, an unresolved V gene accounts for under half, and the others remain unexplained. For V, J and clone size, that table is used; D and trimming come from the DNA. Across this sample there are roughly 150,000 clones, with 75% to 90% seen only once. Of the sample, 1% is held by the ten largest clones.

As regards this clone: No cognate antigen has been identified for it. Its ends do not fully match the called genes, so a read error is possible.

The cohort was made up of 500 to 800 healthy bone marrow donors. All cohort members were sampled while nominally healthy, although unrecorded immune exposures were likely present. The donor tested CMV seronegative and was one of the 352 seronegative cohort members. A peripheral blood sample was provided by each donor, and peripheral blood mononuclear cells were used for TCR beta sequencing. Genomic DNA was extracted from the blood cell samples with the Qiagen DNeasy Blood Extraction Kit. According to the germline V gene (reference sequence), CDR1 reads SEHNR and CDR2 reads FQNEAQ. The CDR3 runs 17 amino acids, cysteine and phenylalanine included. This entry keeps only the CDR3 DNA: 51 bases, framed from base 1.

Here the chain combines TRBV7-9 and TRBJ2-5; a confident D gene designation cannot be given. Specimen: PBMCs. This receptor was identified in a boy aged 2-9 years in good health and CMV-seronegative. The CDR3: CSSSLRGSQNLQETQYF. The DNA sequence follows: TGTTCCAGCAGCTTACGAGGCAGTCAGAATCTCCAAGAGACCCAGTACTTC.